Sequencing of this TCR beta chain was carried out in a study of blood T cell repertoires in COVID-19. Turning to the study itself: Some COVID-19 samples were acute and others convalescent; all came from the United States, Italy and Spain. T cells, B-cell-depleted T cells, or PBMCs supplied cDNA or gDNA.

CDR1 is MNHEY and CDR2 is SVGAGI in the germline V gene. The ends were cut back, 0 bases at V and 7 bases at J, with 12 bases in the middle. The length of the CDR3 is 15 residues. Method: immunoSEQ multiplex PCR; TCRdb's copy keeps in-frame clones and lacks some. The table has under 250,000 clones, approximately 81% seen once. This chain uses TRBV6-5 with TRBJ1-4; D is ambiguous. The TCR comes from a woman of 80 years or more with acute or convalescent COVID-19. Specimen: peripheral blood. The CDR3: CASSYSSGFGEKLFF. The CDR3 coding sequence is TGTGCCAGCAGTTACTCGTCCGGGTTTGGTGAAAAACTGTTTTTT.